This TCR beta chain was retrieved from a study of blood T cells in healthy people across ages. Study-wide findings and caveats: Roughly linearly, TCR beta diversity per million T cells fell as age increased.

This clonotype has more than one count but fewer than ten. Its matching antigen is unknown. Germline V gene lookup returns CDR1 SGDLS and CDR2 YYNGEE. This CDR3 region has 15 residues. It was with a sample-barcoded 5' primer and a J-beta primer mix that a second PCR of about 7 to 12 cycles was run. TCRdb re-derived calls from the 5' RACE reads in MiXCR, one entry per CDR3 protein. The sample carries hundreds of thousands of distinct CDR3 sequences, 20% to 30% recorded once. The sample also formed part of further work on T cells of mothers and their children. That paper states: Three healthy Caucasian mothers, along with their six children, were the donors. Whether pairs are related or unrelated, thymic selection shapes their TCR recombination output in much the same way.

The gene calls are TRBV9 and TRBJ2-5, with 9 bases fitting TRBD2. The end of the DNA aligns better with TRBJ2-7, so the J call may be wrong. The specimen was blood. The receptor comes from a boy between 10 and 17 years old in good health. Written as DNA, the CDR3 is TGTGCCAGCAGCGTAGCGGGACTAGCAGATTACGAGCAGTACTTC. As protein: CASSVAGLADYEQYF.